Below, 31 T cell receptor beta chains from the same sample are listed, as sequenced in a study of blood T cell repertoires in COVID-19. The method was immunoSEQ multiplex PCR; TCRdb's version includes in-frame clones alone and lacks a portion of them. Among roughly 200,000 clones, about 81% were seen once, and the ten largest hold about 10%. The sequenced material came from peripheral blood. These receptors all stem from a woman of 80 years or more with COVID-19, enrolled during active disease.

The chain couples TRBV4-3 to TRBJ2-2, with TRBD1 identical over 8 bases. The ends lost 6 bases at V and 4 bases at J; junction bases unmatched: 10. The CDR3 covers 16 residues. In germline, CDR1 is LGHNA, CDR2 YSLEER. The CDR3 is CASSHPDRGSTGELFF. The CDR3, as DNA: TGCGCCAGCAGTCACCCTGACAGGGGATCCACCGGGGAGCTGTTTTTT.

V and J are TRBV6-5 and TRBJ1-2; 7 nucleotides align to TRBD1. The V segment lost 6 bases and the J segment 5 bases; nucleotides outside the gene matches: 6. Germline V lookup: CDR1 MNHEY, CDR2 SVGAGI. This CDR3 comprises 13 residues. CDR3 coding DNA: TGTGCCAGCAGACCTGGACAGGCTTATGGCTACACCTTC. Its translation: CASRPGQAYGYTF.

The chain carries TRBV7-2 and TRBJ1-2; tentative D call: TRBD1 (5 bases). Germline loops: CDR1 SGHTA, CDR2 FQGNSA. Trimming stripped 5 bases from V and 3 bases from J, with 19 bases between. The CDR3 runs to 16 residues. CDR3 sequence reads: CASSPPPGVVDYGYTF. CDR3 coding DNA: TGTGCCAGCAGCCCCCCTCCGGGGGTTGTGGACTATGGCTACACCTTC.

The rearrangement uses TRBV20-1 and TRBJ2-7, with D unclear. The length of the CDR3 is 11 residues. Germline assignment: CDR1 DFQATT and CDR2 SNEGSKA (reference sequence). Trimming removed 0 bases at V and 4 bases at J, with 4 bases between. CDR3 sequence: CSAREQYEQYF. The CDR3 nucleotides are TGCAGTGCTAGAGAACAGTACGAGCAGTACTTC.

The chain recombines TRBV19 with TRBJ1-1, with 8 bases identical to TRBD1. This CDR3 comprises 14 residues. CDR1 and CDR2 (germline): LNHDA, SQIVND (reference sequence). Trimming at V came to 7 bases and at J to 4 bases, leaving 8 bases not matched to a gene. The CDR3 is CASTVQGASTEAFF. The CDR3 DNA reads TGTGCCAGTACCGTTCAGGGGGCTAGCACTGAAGCTTTCTTT.

The gene calls are TRBV5-1 and TRBJ2-7, with 12 bases identical to TRBD1. Germline V gene lookup returns CDR1 SGHRS and CDR2 YFSETQ. Trimming at V came to 1 base and at J to 5 bases, leaving 7 bases not matched to a gene. The CDR3 runs 16 residues. CDR3 coding DNA: TGCGCCAGCAGCTTGCTACCGGGACAGGGGGCAAACGAGCAGTACTTC. Amino acids: CASSLLPGQGANEQYF. The whole variable domain, remainder taken from reference TRBV5-1 and TRBJ2-7, is KAGVTQTPRYLIKTRGQQVTLSCSPISGHRSVSWYQQTPGQGLQFLFEYFSETQRNKGNFPGRFSGRQFSNSRSEMNVSTLELGDSALYLCASSLLPGQGANEQYFGPGTRLTVT.

V gene TRBV6-1 combines with J gene TRBJ1-6, with D possibly TRBD1 on 5 matching bases. Germline V gives CDR1 MNHNS, CDR2 SASEGT. CDR3 size: 20 residues. V was clipped by 2 bases and J by 4 bases, with 24 bases between them. DNA for the CDR3: TGTGCCAGCAGTGAATTGGGGCCCCATACTAAACTCGGTTATAATTCACCCCTCCACTTT. As protein: CASSELGPHTKLGYNSPLHF.

In this sample, this clone turned up once. The V gene is TRBV19, the J gene TRBJ2-5; 11 bases are shared with TRBD2. Per the germline V gene, CDR1 is LNHDA and CDR2 is SQIVND (reference sequence). The V gene end was trimmed by 5 bases and the J gene end by 9 bases; junction bases not matched to a gene: 14. This CDR3 is built from 16 residues. CDR3 DNA: TGTGCCAGTAGTTCACGGACTAGCGGGTCCGTAGGTTCCCAGTACTTC. This translates into CASSSRTSGSVGSQYF.

This chain links TRBV11-2 with TRBJ2-1; D perhaps matches TRBD1 (5 bases). The CDR3 spans 15 residues. The germline V and J ends were trimmed by 3 bases and 2 bases, with 11 bases remaining between them. Per germline, CDR1 SGHAT and CDR2 FQNNGV. The CDR3 is CASSLGQGTYNEQFF. The CDR3 region has the DNA TGTGCCAGCAGCTTGGGGCAGGGAACCTACAATGAGCAGTTCTTC.

The genes are TRBV5-4 and TRBJ2-1; D is perhaps TRBD2 (5 bases). There are 16 residues in the CDR3. Germline V gives CDR1 SGHNT, CDR2 YYREEE (reference sequence). V shed 4 bases and J shed 3 bases, with 17 bases lying between them. The DNA for the CDR3 is TGTGCCAGCAGCCTGTCTAGTGGGAGCTTCTACAATGAGCAGTTCTTC. Its protein is CASSLSSGSFYNEQFF.

A word on this clone: Other DNA sequences in the same sample also yield this CDR3. The J gene is TRBJ1-2, the V gene TRBV6-2 or TRBV6-3; 8 bases line up with TRBD1. The CDR3 is 13 residues long. Germline V gene data show CDR1 as MNHEY and CDR2 as SVGEGT. V was pared by 5 bases and J by 2 bases, with 1 base of the junction left unmatched. In nucleotides, the CDR3 is TGTGCCAGCAGTCGGACAGGGAACTATGGCTACACCTTC. Amino acid sequence: CASSRTGNYGYTF.

This CDR3 reads CASSLGLAGGLTNTGELFF. CDR3 bases: TGTGCCAGCAGCTTGGGGCTAGCGGGAGGGCTAACGAACACCGGGGAGCTGTTTTTT. The rearrangement links TRBV5-6 to TRBJ2-2; 12 bases are a match to TRBD2. Unmatched junction bases numbered 6, after V lost 0 bases and J lost 0 bases. The CDR3 length is 19 residues. The germline V gene has CDR1 SGHDT and CDR2 YYEEEE.

This rearrangement joins TRBV19 to TRBJ1-1; 7 nucleotides match TRBD1. The CDR3 sequence is 14 residues long. V was clipped by 4 bases and J by 1 base; unmatched bases: 3. The germline V gene has CDR1 LNHDA and CDR2 SQIVND (reference sequence). The CDR3 DNA is TGTGCCAGTAGTACTAACAGGGGGAACACTGAAGCTTTCTTT. This sequence encodes CASSTNRGNTEAFF.

The V call is TRBV21-1, the J call TRBJ1-2. TRBV21-1 is tagged as a pseudogene. The CDR3 contains 17 residues. The CDR3 sequence is CASRPRGGTPRGGGYTF. Written as DNA, the CDR3 is TGTGCCAGCCGGCCCCGTGGAGGGACCCCGCGGGGGGGTGGCTACACCTTC.

The CDR3 nucleotides are TGCAGCGTTGAAGTTCTGGGGAGGGGGGCTGGAACTAATGAAAAACTGTTTTTT. As protein: CSVEVLGRGAGTNEKLFF. This sequence joins TRBV29-1 and TRBJ1-4; D possibly corresponds to TRBD1 (6 bases). The CDR3 is made up of 18 amino acids. Germline V lookup: CDR1 SQVTM, CDR2 ANQGSEA. V was cut by 1 base and J by 1 base, with 19 bases left in between.

A word on this clone: One end of the junction fails to match germline, which may point to a read error. V gene TRBV7-7 combines with J gene TRBJ2-1; 10 positions match TRBD1. The V gene's germline CDR1 is SSHAT and CDR2 FNYEAQ (reference sequence). The CDR3 spans 15 residues. The DNA for the CDR3 is TGTGCTAGCAGCCTGGGACAGGGGCCCTACAATGAGCAGTTCTTC. Its translation is CASSLGQGPYNEQFF.

The chain links TRBV6-6 to TRBJ1-6; 7 bases are shared with TRBD1. The length of the CDR3 is 14 residues. The junction had 9 bases not matched to a gene; V was cut back by 6 bases and J by 10 bases. Germline values: CDR1 MNHNY, CDR2 SVGAGI (reference sequence). The CDR3, as DNA: TGTGCCAGCAGCATGACAGGGTTCGACTCACCCCTCCACTTT. As protein: CASSMTGFDSPLHF.

V is TRBV6-6 and J is TRBJ1-5, with D perhaps matching TRBD1 (6 bases). The V end lost 4 bases, the J end lost 5 bases, and 12 bases lay between the germline ends. The CDR3 runs to 14 residues. In germline, CDR1 is MNHNY, CDR2 SVGAGI (reference sequence). CDR3 sequence: CASSSPDRHQPQHF. In DNA, the CDR3 is TGTGCCAGCAGTTCCCCGGACAGACATCAGCCCCAGCATTTT.

The chain couples TRBV7-9 to TRBJ1-2; D gene uncertain. Trimming removed 7 bases from V and 0 bases from J, with 9 bases in between. The CDR3 sequence is 13 residues long. Germline V gene lookup returns CDR1 SEHNR and CDR2 FQNEAQ (reference sequence). Here the CDR3 reads CASTETANYGYTF. DNA of the CDR3: TGTGCCAGCACCGAAACAGCTAACTATGGCTACACCTTC.

The rearrangement links TRBV11-3 to TRBJ1-5; a weak D match, TRBD1 (5 bases). The V gene's germline CDR1 is SGHNT and CDR2 YENEEA. The CDR3 runs 17 residues. The V gene lost 6 bases and the J gene lost 2 bases, with 20 bases spanning the gap. CDR3 nucleotides: TGTGCCAGCAGAAAAGGGGAGAACCAGCGGGGCAATCAGCCCCAGCATTTT. Amino acids: CASRKGENQRGNQPQHF.

This clone was seen more than once but under ten times. This chain uses TRBV27 with TRBJ1-1; D is perhaps TRBD1 (5 bases). Germline V CDR1 and CDR2: MNHEY, SMNVEV (reference sequence). This CDR3 region has 14 residues. V lost 6 bases and J lost 1, with 12 bases in between. CDR3 loop: CASRSNQGNTEAFF. The DNA for the CDR3 is TGTGCCAGCAGGAGTAATCAGGGGAACACTGAAGCTTTCTTT.

This clone showed up just a few times. CDR3 loop: CASSYWAENTEAFF. CDR3 DNA: TGTGCCAGCAGTTACTGGGCAGAGAACACTGAAGCTTTCTTT. The gene calls are TRBV6-6 and TRBJ1-1, with D uncertain. From germline, CDR1 is MNHNY and CDR2 SVGAGI (reference sequence). The CDR3 runs to 14 residues. V gave up 1 base and J gave up 1 base, with 7 bases separating them.

This sequence joins TRBV10-3 and TRBJ2-1; the match to TRBD2 covers 15 bases. From germline, CDR1 is ENHRY and CDR2 SYGVKD. Trimming took 9 bases from V and 0 from J; bases not matched to a gene: 9. The length of the CDR3 is 18 residues. The CDR3 DNA is TGTGCCATAACCGGGACTAGCGGGGGGAAGAGCTCCTACAATGAGCAGTTCTTC. Translating it yields CAITGTSGGKSSYNEQFF.

The chain employs TRBV6-5 and TRBJ2-5; 7 bases match TRBD1. The CDR3 has 14 residues. V shed 6 bases and J 4 bases; nucleotides not matched to a gene: 8. Germline V gives CDR1 MNHEY, CDR2 SVGAGI. This chain's CDR3 is CASRDTRTGETQYF. The DNA of the CDR3 is TGTGCCAGCAGAGATACGAGGACAGGAGAGACCCAGTACTTC.

The chain is built from TRBV7-8 and TRBJ2-7; D not certain. Germline CDR1 and CDR2: SGHVS and FQNEAQ. This CDR3 is built from 15 residues. Trimming removed 1 base at V and 2 bases at J, with 12 bases between. The CDR3 nucleotides are TGTGCCAGCAGCTTAGAGGTCCTAGAGCCCTACGAGCAGTACTTC. It is translated as CASSLEVLEPYEQYF. Complete variable domain (other parts from reference TRBV7-8 and TRBJ2-7): GAGVSQSPRYKVAKRGQDVALRCDPISGHVSLFWYQQALGQGPEFLTYFQNEAQLDKSGLPSDRFFAERPEGSVSTLKIQRTQQEDSAVYLCASSLEVLEPYEQYFGPGTRLTVT.

The CDR3 here is CASRSAGYTNYGYTF. In nucleotides, the CDR3 is TGCGCCAGCCGAAGCGCGGGGTACACTAACTATGGCTACACCTTC. The gene calls are TRBV5-1 and TRBJ1-2; D remains unclear. This CDR3 has 15 residues. Germline V gene lookup returns CDR1 SGHRS and CDR2 YFSETQ. V gave up 7 bases and J gave up 0 bases, with 16 bases separating them.

This clone was seen just once. The chain is built from TRBV19 and TRBJ1-1; D is perhaps TRBD1 (6 bases). CDR1 is LNHDA and CDR2 is SQIVND in the germline V gene (reference sequence). CDR3 length: 16 amino acids. Trimming shortened V by 3 bases and J by 0 bases, and 14 bases separated the two germline ends. CDR3 residues: CASSIFGQYMNTEAFF. The CDR3 DNA is TGTGCCAGTAGTATTTTTGGACAGTACATGAACACTGAAGCTTTCTTT.

This rearrangement joins TRBV14 to TRBJ2-5; TRBD2 matches at 9 bases. Germline V gene lookup returns CDR1 SGHDN and CDR2 FVKESK. This CDR3 region has 18 residues. Trimming cost V 2 bases and J 7 bases; bases outside gene matches: 17. DNA of the CDR3: TGTGCCAGCAGCCAACTCAAACGGGCTAGCGGGGCCCCGGGGACCCAGTACTTC. This encodes CASSQLKRASGAPGTQYF.

This clone was observed a few times. The V and J genes are TRBV11-2 and TRBJ2-2; TRBD1 matches 7 bases. The CDR3 is 15 residues long. Per germline, CDR1 SGHAT and CDR2 FQNNGV. Losses at the gene ends were 5 bases for V and 7 bases for J; bases not matched to a gene: 10. The chain's CDR3 is CASSPWTGVIGELFF. The CDR3 bases are TGTGCCAGCAGCCCATGGACAGGCGTGATCGGGGAGCTGTTTTTT. The variable domain in full, completed from reference TRBV11-2 and TRBJ2-2, reads EAGVAQSPRYKIIEKRQSVAFWCNPISGHATLYWYQQILGQGPKLLIQFQNNGVVDDSQLPKDRFSAERLKGVDSTLKIQPAKLEDSAVYLCASSPWTGVIGELFFGEGSRLTVL.

The chain couples TRBV28 to TRBJ2-7; 9 bases are shared with TRBD1. Unmatched junction bases numbered 8, after V lost 7 bases and J lost 10 bases. CDR1 and CDR2 (germline): MDHEN, SYDVKM. The CDR3 length is 12 residues. The CDR3 reads CASNPGQGKQYF. In DNA form, the CDR3 reads TGTGCCAGCAACCCCGGACAGGGGAAACAGTACTTC.

This chain uses TRBV27 with TRBJ1-1, with 7 bases identical to TRBD1. This CDR3 is 15 amino acids long. The V segment lost 3 bases and the J segment 3 bases; nucleotides outside the gene matches: 7. The V gene's germline CDR1 is MNHEY and CDR2 SMNVEV (reference sequence). The CDR3 DNA reads as TGTGCCAGCAGTTTGACAGGGATGGGGTACACTGAAGCTTTCTTT. Encoded protein: CASSLTGMGYTEAFF.